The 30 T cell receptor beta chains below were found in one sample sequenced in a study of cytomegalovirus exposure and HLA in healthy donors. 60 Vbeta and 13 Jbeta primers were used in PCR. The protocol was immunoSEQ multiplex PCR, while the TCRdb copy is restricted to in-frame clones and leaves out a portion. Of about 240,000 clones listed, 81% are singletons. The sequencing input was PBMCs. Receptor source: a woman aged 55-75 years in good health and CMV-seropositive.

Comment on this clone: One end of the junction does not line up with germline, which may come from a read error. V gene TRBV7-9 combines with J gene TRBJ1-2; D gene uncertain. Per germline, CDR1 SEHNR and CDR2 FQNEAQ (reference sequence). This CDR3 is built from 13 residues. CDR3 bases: TGTTCCAGCCGGCCAGGCGCTAACTATGGCTACACCTTC. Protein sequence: CSSRPGANYGYTF.

CDR3 sequence (DNA): TGCGCCAGCAGCTTGGGTCACGCGGACTCTGGGGCCAACGTCCTGACTTTC. Its protein is CASSLGHADSGANVLTF. This chain links TRBV5-1 with TRBJ2-6, with no clear D. Germline V lookup: CDR1 SGHRS, CDR2 YFSETQ. V lost 0 bases and J 0 bases, leaving 10 bases between the germline ends. This CDR3 is 17 amino acids long.

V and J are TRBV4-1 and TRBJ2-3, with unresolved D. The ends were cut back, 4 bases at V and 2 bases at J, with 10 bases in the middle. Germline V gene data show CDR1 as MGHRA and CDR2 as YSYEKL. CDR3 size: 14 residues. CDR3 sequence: CASSPPDTTDTQYF. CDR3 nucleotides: TGCGCCAGCAGCCCCCCTGACACCACAGATACGCAGTATTTT.

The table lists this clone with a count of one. Here the CDR3 reads CASSVGLAGAQEQYF. CDR3 nucleotides: TGCGCCAGCAGCGTAGGACTAGCGGGAGCCCAAGAGCAGTACTTC. This rearrangement joins TRBV5-1 to TRBJ2-7, with TRBD2 identical over 13 bases. CDR1 is SGHRS, CDR2 YFSETQ, per germline. This CDR3 is built from 15 residues. J was trimmed by 7 bases and V by 4 bases; bases with no gene match: 8.

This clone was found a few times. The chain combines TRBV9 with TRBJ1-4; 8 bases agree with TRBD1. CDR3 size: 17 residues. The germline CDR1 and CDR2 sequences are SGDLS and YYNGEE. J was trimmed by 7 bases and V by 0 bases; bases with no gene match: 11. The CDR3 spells CASSVGAGGFIPEKLFF. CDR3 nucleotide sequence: TGTGCCAGCAGCGTAGGTGCAGGGGGCTTTATCCCTGAAAAACTGTTTTTT.

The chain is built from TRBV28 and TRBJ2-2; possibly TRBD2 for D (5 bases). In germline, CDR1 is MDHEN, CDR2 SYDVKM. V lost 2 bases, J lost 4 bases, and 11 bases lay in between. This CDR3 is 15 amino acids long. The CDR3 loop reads CASSLILAITGELFF. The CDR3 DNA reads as TGTGCCAGCAGTTTAATCCTAGCAATCACCGGGGAGCTGTTTTTT.

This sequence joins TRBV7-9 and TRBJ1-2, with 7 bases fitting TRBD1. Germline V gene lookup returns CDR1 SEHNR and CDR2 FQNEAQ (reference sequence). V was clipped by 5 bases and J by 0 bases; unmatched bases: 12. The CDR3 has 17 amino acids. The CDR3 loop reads CASSPQGTGETNYGYTF. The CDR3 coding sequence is TGTGCCAGCAGCCCACAGGGGACGGGGGAGACTAACTATGGCTACACCTTC.

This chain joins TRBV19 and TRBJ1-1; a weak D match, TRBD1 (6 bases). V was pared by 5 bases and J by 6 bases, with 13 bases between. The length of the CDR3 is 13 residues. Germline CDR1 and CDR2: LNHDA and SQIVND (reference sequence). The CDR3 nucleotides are TGTGCCAGTAGTGACAGGTGGGACGCTGAAGCTTTCTTT. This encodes CASSDRWDAEAFF.

CDR3 DNA: TGTGCCAGTAGTATCACGGGGGGTCCTGAAAAACTGTTTTTT. Protein: CASSITGGPEKLFF. The chain is built from TRBV19 and TRBJ1-4, with D possibly matching TRBD1 (5 bases). This CDR3 is 14 amino acids long. V was clipped by 3 bases and J by 7 bases, with 12 bases between them. Per the germline V gene, CDR1 is LNHDA and CDR2 is SQIVND (reference sequence). The full variable domain, completed using reference TRBV19 and TRBJ1-4, is DGGITQSPKYLFRKEGQNVTLSCEQNLNHDAMYWYRQDPGQGLRLIYYSQIVNDFQKGDIAEGYSVSREKKESFPLTVTSAQKNPTAFYLCASSITGGPEKLFFGSGTQLSVL.

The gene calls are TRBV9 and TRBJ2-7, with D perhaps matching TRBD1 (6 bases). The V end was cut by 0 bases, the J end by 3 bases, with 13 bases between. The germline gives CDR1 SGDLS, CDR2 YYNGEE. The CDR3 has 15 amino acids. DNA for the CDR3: TGTGCCAGCAGCGTAGGAGGGGGATTAGGCTACGAGCAGTACTTC. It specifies CASSVGGGLGYEQYF.

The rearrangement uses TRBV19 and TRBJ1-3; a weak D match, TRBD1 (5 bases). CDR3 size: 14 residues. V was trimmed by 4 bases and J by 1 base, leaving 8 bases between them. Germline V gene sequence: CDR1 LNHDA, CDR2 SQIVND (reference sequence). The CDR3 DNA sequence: TGTGCCAGTAGTAGTCGGGGGTCTGGAAACACCATATATTTT. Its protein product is CASSSRGSGNTIYF.

CDR3 nucleotides: TGTGCCTGGAGCCCCGACCTAGCGCGCTCCTACAATGAGCAGTTCTTC. It encodes CAWSPDLARSYNEQFF. V gene TRBV30 combines with J gene TRBJ2-1, with a possible D match to TRBD2 (6 bases). Germline CDR1 is GTSNPN and CDR2 is SVGIG (reference sequence). V lost 3 bases and J lost 0, with 15 bases in between. The CDR3 length is 16 residues.

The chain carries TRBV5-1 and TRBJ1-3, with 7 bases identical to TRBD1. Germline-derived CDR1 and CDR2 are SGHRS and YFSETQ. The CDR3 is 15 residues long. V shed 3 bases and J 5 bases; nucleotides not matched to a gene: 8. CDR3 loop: CASSSTGEIRNTIYF. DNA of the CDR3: TGCGCCAGCAGCTCAACAGGGGAAATTAGAAACACCATATATTTT.

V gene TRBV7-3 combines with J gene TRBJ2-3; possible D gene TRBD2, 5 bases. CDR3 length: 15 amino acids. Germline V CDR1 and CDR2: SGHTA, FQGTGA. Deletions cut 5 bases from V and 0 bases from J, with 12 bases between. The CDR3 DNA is TGTGCCAGCAGCGGGAGCGGAGCCAGCACAGATACGCAGTATTTT. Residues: CASSGSGASTDTQYF. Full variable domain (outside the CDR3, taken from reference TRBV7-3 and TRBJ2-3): GAGVSQTPSNKVTEKGKYVELRCDPISGHTALYWYRQSLGQGPEFLIYFQGTGAADDSGLPNDRFFAVRPEGSVSTLKIQRTERGDSAVYLCASSGSGASTDTQYFGPGTRLTVL.

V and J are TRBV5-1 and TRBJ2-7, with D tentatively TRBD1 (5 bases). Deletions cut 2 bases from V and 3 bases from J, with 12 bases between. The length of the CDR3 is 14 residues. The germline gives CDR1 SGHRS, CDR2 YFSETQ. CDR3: CASSLSSGIYEQYF. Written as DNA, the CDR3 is TGCGCCAGCAGCTTATCCTCAGGGATCTACGAGCAGTACTTC.

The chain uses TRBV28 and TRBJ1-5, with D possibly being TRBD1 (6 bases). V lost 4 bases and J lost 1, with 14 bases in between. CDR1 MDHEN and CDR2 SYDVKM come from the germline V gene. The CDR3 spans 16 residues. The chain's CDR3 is CASSSSRGQSNQPQHF. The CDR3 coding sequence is TGTGCCAGCAGTTCCTCCCGCGGACAGAGCAATCAGCCCCAGCATTTT.

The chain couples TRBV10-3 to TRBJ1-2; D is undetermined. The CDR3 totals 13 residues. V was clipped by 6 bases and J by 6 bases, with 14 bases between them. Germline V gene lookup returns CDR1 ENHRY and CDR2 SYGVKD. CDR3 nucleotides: TGTGCCATCAGGGGAGAGGGTGGGAATGGCTACACCTTC. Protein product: CAIRGEGGNGYTF.

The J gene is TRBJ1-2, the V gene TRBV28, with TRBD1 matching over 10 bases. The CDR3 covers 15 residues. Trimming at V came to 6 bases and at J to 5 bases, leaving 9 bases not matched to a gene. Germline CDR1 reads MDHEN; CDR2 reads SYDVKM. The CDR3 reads CASSQLDRGYYGYTF. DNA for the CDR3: TGTGCCAGCAGCCAATTGGACAGGGGGTATTATGGCTACACCTTC.

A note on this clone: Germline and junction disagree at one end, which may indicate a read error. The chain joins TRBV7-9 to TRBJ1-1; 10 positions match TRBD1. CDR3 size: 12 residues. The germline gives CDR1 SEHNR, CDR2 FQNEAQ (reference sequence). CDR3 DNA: TGTGCCAGCAGCCTGGACAGGGGGTACGGGATCTTT. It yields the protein CASSLDRGYGIF.

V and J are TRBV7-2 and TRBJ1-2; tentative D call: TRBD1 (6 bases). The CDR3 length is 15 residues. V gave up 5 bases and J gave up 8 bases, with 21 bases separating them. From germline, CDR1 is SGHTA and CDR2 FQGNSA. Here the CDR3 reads CASSPSLGGAGGYTF. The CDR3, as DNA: TGTGCCAGCAGCCCTAGCCTAGGGGGGGCTGGGGGCTACACCTTC.

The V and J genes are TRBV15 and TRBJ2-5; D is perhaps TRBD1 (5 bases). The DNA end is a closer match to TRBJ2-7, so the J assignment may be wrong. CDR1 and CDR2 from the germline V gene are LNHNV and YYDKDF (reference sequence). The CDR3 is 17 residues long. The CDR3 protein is CATSRDSKGAHSYEQYF. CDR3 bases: TGTGCCACCAGCAGAGATTCAAAAGGGGCCCACTCCTACGAGCAGTACTTC.

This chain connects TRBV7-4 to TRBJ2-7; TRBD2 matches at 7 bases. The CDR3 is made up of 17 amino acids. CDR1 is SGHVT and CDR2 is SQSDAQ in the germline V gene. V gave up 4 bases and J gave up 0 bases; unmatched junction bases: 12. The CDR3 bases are TGTGCCAGCAGCTCGACCCCTAGCGGTAAAAGCTCCTACGAGCAGTACTTC. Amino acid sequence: CASSSTPSGKSSYEQYF.

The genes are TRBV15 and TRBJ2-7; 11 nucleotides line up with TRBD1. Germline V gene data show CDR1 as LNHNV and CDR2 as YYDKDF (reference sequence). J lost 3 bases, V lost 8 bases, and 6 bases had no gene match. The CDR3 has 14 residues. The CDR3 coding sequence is TGTGCCACCGCCGGGACAGGGGGTATCTACGAGCAGTACTTC. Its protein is CATAGTGGIYEQYF.

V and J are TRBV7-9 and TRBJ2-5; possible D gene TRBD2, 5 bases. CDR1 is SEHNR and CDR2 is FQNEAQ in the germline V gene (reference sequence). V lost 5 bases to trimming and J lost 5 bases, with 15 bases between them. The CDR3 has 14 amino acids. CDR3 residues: CASSAGQKWETQYF. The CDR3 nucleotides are TGTGCCAGCAGCGCGGGCCAGAAATGGGAGACCCAGTACTTC.

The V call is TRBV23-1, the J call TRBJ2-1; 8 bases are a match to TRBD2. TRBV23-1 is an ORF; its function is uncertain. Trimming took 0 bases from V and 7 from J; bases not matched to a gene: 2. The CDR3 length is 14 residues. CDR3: CASSQSGRENEQFF. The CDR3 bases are TGCGCCAGCAGTCAATCCGGGAGGGAGAATGAGCAGTTCTTC.

This CDR3 is CASSKVGGGQEEEQYF. CDR3 sequence (DNA): TGTGCCAGCAGCAAAGTGGGGGGGGGACAGGAAGAAGAGCAGTACTTC. The gene calls are TRBV21-1 and TRBJ2-7; TRBD1, the table's D call, was not compared with the DNA. TRBV21-1 is noted as a pseudogene. The CDR3 loop spans 16 amino acids.

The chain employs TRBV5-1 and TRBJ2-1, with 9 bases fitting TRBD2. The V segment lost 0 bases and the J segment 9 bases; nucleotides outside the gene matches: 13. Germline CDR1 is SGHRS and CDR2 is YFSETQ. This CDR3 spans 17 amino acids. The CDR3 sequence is CASSLAVAGAVASEQFF. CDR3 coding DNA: TGCGCCAGCAGCTTGGCTGTAGCGGGAGCGGTAGCTAGTGAGCAGTTCTTC.

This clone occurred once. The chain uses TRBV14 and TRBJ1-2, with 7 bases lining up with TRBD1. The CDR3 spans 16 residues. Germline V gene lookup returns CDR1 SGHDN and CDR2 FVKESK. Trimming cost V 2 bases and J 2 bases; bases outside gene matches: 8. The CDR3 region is CASSQLGRGRNYGYTF. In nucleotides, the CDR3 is TGTGCCAGCAGCCAACTCGGGAGGGGGCGAAACTATGGCTACACCTTC.

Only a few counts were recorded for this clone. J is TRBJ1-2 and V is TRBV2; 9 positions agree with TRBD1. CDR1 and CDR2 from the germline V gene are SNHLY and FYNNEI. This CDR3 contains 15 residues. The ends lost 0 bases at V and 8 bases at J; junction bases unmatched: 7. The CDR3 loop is CASSEARATGGGYTF. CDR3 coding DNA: TGTGCCAGCAGTGAAGCGCGCGCTACAGGGGGCGGCTACACCTTC.

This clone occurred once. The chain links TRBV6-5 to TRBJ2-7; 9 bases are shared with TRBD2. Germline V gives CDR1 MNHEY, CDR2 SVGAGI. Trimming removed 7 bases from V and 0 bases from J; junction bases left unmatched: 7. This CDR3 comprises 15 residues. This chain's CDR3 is CASNSVTSGSYEQYF. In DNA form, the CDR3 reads TGTGCCAGCAACTCAGTGACTAGCGGCTCCTACGAGCAGTACTTC.